This T cell receptor beta chain is from a study of monozygotic twins with inflammatory bowel disease. Regarding this clonotype: Its antigen is unknown.

Study-level findings and limits: Lower TCRbeta diversity (inverse Simpson) was seen in IBD patients than in healthy co-twins. Treatment differences in immunosuppression may have added variability to the repertoires of patients.

The CDR3 totals 12 residues. Germline lookup yields CDR1 WSHSY and CDR2 SAAADI. TCRalpha and TCRbeta cDNA went through two nested PCRs of approximately 16 and 10 cycles. TCRdb reprocessed the 5' RACE reads; each CDR3 protein has one entry and no DNA is given. The sample features approximately 420,000 distinct CDR3 sequences, with 2% to 3% in its top ten. V gene TRBV10-2 combines with J gene TRBJ1-1. The sequenced material came from blood. The receptor comes from a human donor with ulcerative colitis or Crohn's disease, or a healthy co-twin of an affected twin (not recorded which). The CDR3 spells CASSRGAPEAFF.